These 31 T cell receptor beta chains originate from one sample sequenced in a study of T cell responses to AZD1222 COVID-19 vaccine. Profiling relied on immunoSEQ multiplex PCR, and the TCRdb table lists in-frame clones only, not all of them. The sample includes 35,000 to 45,000 clones, 80% to 85% of them seen just once. The sample here was peripheral blood, taken 28 days after the second AZD1222 dose. These receptors originate from an adult who received the AZD1222 COVID-19 vaccine.

The V call is TRBV19, the J call TRBJ2-7, with TRBD1 matching 11 bases. Trimming removed 4 bases from V and 4 bases from J; junction bases left unmatched: 6. The CDR3 has 15 amino acids. Germline assignment: CDR1 LNHDA and CDR2 SQIVND (reference sequence). CDR3 in DNA: TGTGCCAGTAGTAAGGACAGGGGGCGGATTTACGAGCAGTACTTC. It yields the protein CASSKDRGRIYEQYF.

This chain uses TRBV19 with TRBJ1-1; TRBD1 might be the D (5 bases). Germline values: CDR1 LNHDA, CDR2 SQIVND (reference sequence). The CDR3 extends over 14 amino acids. Trimming removed 8 bases from V and 5 bases from J, with 18 bases in between. CDR3 DNA sequence: TGTGCCAGTCATGGGGAGGGGCGGAGGACTGAAGCTTTCTTT. Translation gives CASHGEGRRTEAFF. Complete variable domain (other parts from reference TRBV19 and TRBJ1-1): DGGITQSPKYLFRKEGQNVTLSCEQNLNHDAMYWYRQDPGQGLRLIYYSQIVNDFQKGDIAEGYSVSREKKESFPLTVTSAQKNPTAFYLCASHGEGRRTEAFFGQGTRLTVV.

The chain recombines TRBV6-5 with TRBJ2-7; D unresolved. V was trimmed by 6 bases and J by 2 bases, leaving 14 bases between them. The CDR3 length is 14 residues. Germline V gene data show CDR1 as MNHEY and CDR2 as SVGAGI. The CDR3 is CASRPPKATYEQYF. CDR3 sequence (DNA): TGTGCCAGCAGACCCCCAAAAGCGACCTACGAGCAGTACTTC.

The chain links TRBV28 to TRBJ1-2, with D hard to call. Looked up from germline, CDR1 is MDHEN and CDR2 is SYDVKM. Trimming removed 4 bases at V and 6 bases at J, with 6 bases between. This CDR3 has 11 residues. CDR3 in DNA: TGTGCCAGCAGTTCGATGGATGGCTACACCTTC. Its protein is CASSSMDGYTF.

The chain links TRBV6-6 to TRBJ1-4; 8 bases fit TRBD1. The CDR3 spans 15 residues. The junction had 8 bases not matched to a gene; V was cut back by 6 bases and J by 5 bases. CDR1 is MNHNY, CDR2 SVGAGI, per germline (reference sequence). In DNA form, the CDR3 reads TGTGCCAGCAGGCACCGTCGGGACAGGAATGAAAAACTGTTTTTT. It codes for CASRHRRDRNEKLFF.

The chain joins TRBV5-6 to TRBJ1-5; 8 bases are shared with TRBD1. This CDR3 spans 16 amino acids. The trim removed 0 bases at V and 2 bases at J, leaving 4 bases unmatched. CDR1 and CDR2 from the germline V gene are SGHDT and YYEEEE. The chain's CDR3 is CASSLGDRIGNQPQHF. In DNA form, the CDR3 reads TGTGCCAGCAGCTTGGGGGACAGGATTGGCAATCAGCCCCAGCATTTT.

V gene TRBV30 combines with J gene TRBJ2-5; D call uncertain. Trimming took off 3 bases at V and 4 bases at J, with 9 bases between the two ends. This CDR3 spans 12 amino acids. The V gene's germline CDR1 is GTSNPN and CDR2 SVGIG (reference sequence). CDR3 in amino acids: CAWRALAETQYF. The DNA for the CDR3 is TGTGCCTGGAGAGCACTGGCAGAGACCCAGTACTTC.

The chain carries TRBV6-5 and TRBJ1-4; possibly TRBD1 for D (5 bases). Germline-derived CDR1 and CDR2 are MNHEY and SVGAGI. Trimming took off 4 bases at V and 5 bases at J, with 11 bases between the two ends. The CDR3 spans 14 residues. CDR3: CASSFGALNEKLFF. In DNA form, the CDR3 reads TGTGCCAGCAGTTTTGGGGCGTTAAATGAAAAACTGTTTTTT.

The chain links TRBV19 to TRBJ1-1; D uncertain. The V gene's germline CDR1 is LNHDA and CDR2 SQIVND (reference sequence). Trimming stripped 7 bases from V and 1 base from J, with 16 bases between. The CDR3 length is 15 residues. The CDR3: CASTRWGGPNTEAFF. The CDR3 coding sequence is TGTGCCAGTACCCGGTGGGGAGGGCCGAACACTGAAGCTTTCTTT.

The gene calls are TRBV6-5 and TRBJ1-1, with D perhaps matching TRBD1 (6 bases). The CDR3 is made up of 14 amino acids. V was cut by 6 bases and J by 4 bases, with 15 bases left in between. Germline CDR1 reads MNHEY; CDR2 reads SVGAGI. This CDR3 is CASRRTGLVTEAFF. The CDR3 DNA sequence: TGTGCCAGCAGGAGAACAGGGCTGGTCACTGAAGCTTTCTTT.

The V and J genes are TRBV5-1 and TRBJ2-5, with 13 bases matching TRBD2. Germline CDR1 reads SGHRS; CDR2 reads YFSETQ. This CDR3 is 15 amino acids long. V trimming: 3 bases; J trimming: 7 bases; junction bases outside the gene matches: 6. CDR3 DNA sequence: TGCGCCAGCAGCTCGGGACTAGCGGGACACCCGACCCAGTACTTC. The encoded protein is CASSSGLAGHPTQYF.

This clone was seen a few times. This chain links TRBV6-5 with TRBJ1-6; 8 bases match TRBD1. Germline CDR1 and CDR2: MNHEY and SVGAGI. V gave up 4 bases and J gave up 10 bases; unmatched junction bases: 9. The CDR3 loop spans 15 amino acids. Here the CDR3 reads CASSSPTGVRSPLHF. Here the CDR3 DNA reads TGTGCCAGCAGTTCCCCGACAGGGGTAAGATCACCCCTCCACTTT.

This clone was detected only a few times. This chain connects TRBV2 to TRBJ2-7; no clear D. The germline CDR1 and CDR2 sequences are SNHLY and FYNNEI. The CDR3 runs 12 residues. Trimming removed 8 bases from V and 1 base from J, with 9 bases in between. The CDR3 is CASRWISYEQYF. In DNA form, the CDR3 reads TGTGCCAGCCGATGGATTTCCTACGAGCAGTACTTC. The entire variable domain, with the rest obtained from reference TRBV2 and TRBJ2-7, is as follows: EPEVTQTPSHQVTQMGQEVILRCVPISNHLYFYWYRQILGQKVEFLVSFYNNEISEKSEIFDDQFSVERPDGSNFTLKIRSTKLEDSAMYFCASRWISYEQYFGPGTRLTVT.

The rearrangement uses TRBV19 and TRBJ1-1; D is undetermined. Trimming cost V 4 bases and J 1 base, with 10 bases left between them. Germline loops: CDR1 LNHDA, CDR2 SQIVND (reference sequence). This CDR3 has 14 amino acids. CDR3 region: CASSRLEKNTEAFF. The DNA of the CDR3 is TGTGCCAGTAGTAGACTAGAAAAGAACACTGAAGCTTTCTTT.

The rearrangement uses TRBV11-2 and TRBJ2-3, with 11 bases that match TRBD2. The V and J ends lost 0 bases and 5 bases, in that order; junction bases with no gene match: 7. This CDR3 has 17 residues. The V gene's germline CDR1 is SGHAT and CDR2 FQNNGV. Here the CDR3 reads CASSLDRVAGGIDTQYF. The DNA for the CDR3 is TGTGCCAGCAGCTTAGATCGGGTAGCGGGGGGGATAGATACGCAGTATTTT.

The rearrangement links TRBV5-4 to TRBJ1-1; D is undetermined. Trimming pared 3 bases from V and 4 bases from J, leaving 10 bases between. The germline V gene has CDR1 SGHNT and CDR2 YYREEE (reference sequence). The CDR3 consists of 13 residues. In DNA form, the CDR3 reads TGTGCCAGCAGCTCTCGCGAGGGCACTGAAGCTTTCTTT. Its translation is CASSSREGTEAFF.

V and J are TRBV10-3 and TRBJ2-1; D unclear. CDR3 length: 13 residues. The V gene's germline CDR1 is ENHRY and CDR2 SYGVKD. Trimming removed 10 bases from V and 7 bases from J, with 17 bases in between. CDR3: CATARELPNEQFF. Written as DNA, the CDR3 is TGTGCCACCGCAAGAGAACTACCAAATGAGCAGTTCTTC.

This rearrangement joins TRBV5-6 to TRBJ2-1; 8 bases fit TRBD2. Trimming at V came to 2 bases and at J to 4 bases, leaving 8 bases not matched to a gene. Germline V gene lookup returns CDR1 SGHDT and CDR2 YYEEEE. CDR3 length: 16 amino acids. This CDR3 reads CASSFERGTWYNEQFF. The CDR3 DNA reads as TGTGCCAGCAGCTTTGAGCGGGGGACCTGGTACAATGAGCAGTTCTTC.

The CDR3 DNA sequence: TGTGCCAGCTCACCAATGGGACAACCTGAAGCTTTCTTT. Encoded protein: CASSPMGQPEAFF. The chain is built from TRBV18 and TRBJ1-1, with D maybe TRBD1 (6 bases). The CDR3 loop spans 13 amino acids. The germline V gene encodes CDR1 KGHSH and CDR2 LQKENI. V dropped 2 bases and J dropped 6 bases, with 10 bases sitting between them.

The V gene is TRBV4-1, the J gene TRBJ2-7; 8 bases are shared with TRBD1. The V gene end was trimmed by 4 bases and the J gene end by 0 bases; junction bases not matched to a gene: 8. Germline CDR1 MGHRA, CDR2 YSYEKL. The CDR3 consists of 16 residues. The DNA for the CDR3 is TGCGCCAGCAGCCTGGACAGGGCGCTAAGCTCCTACGAGCAGTACTTC. It specifies CASSLDRALSSYEQYF.

The V gene is TRBV6-2 or TRBV6-3, the J gene TRBJ1-5, with D tentatively TRBD1 (5 bases). Germline V gene lookup returns CDR1 MNHEY and CDR2 SVGEGT. V dropped 5 bases and J dropped 2 bases, with 13 bases sitting between them. The CDR3 is made up of 15 amino acids. The CDR3 sequence: CASSLQAGRNQPQHF. CDR3 sequence (DNA): TGTGCCAGCAGTCTACAGGCTGGACGCAATCAGCCCCAGCATTTT.

The J gene is TRBJ2-5, the V gene TRBV7-2, with D perhaps assigned TRBD1 or TRBD2 (5 bases each). This CDR3 has 14 residues. CDR1 is SGHTA, CDR2 FQGNSA, per germline. The V end lost 7 bases, the J end lost 5 bases, and 17 bases lay between the germline ends. CDR3 DNA sequence: TGTGCCAGCAACTACCCTGGGGGTCCCGAGACCCAGTACTTC. Translated: CASNYPGGPETQYF.

The gene calls are TRBV6-6 and TRBJ1-1; maybe TRBD1 (5 bases). CDR1 and CDR2 (germline): MNHNY, SVGAGI (reference sequence). V lost 2 bases to trimming and J lost 7 bases, with 5 bases between them. This CDR3 has 11 amino acids. For the CDR3, the DNA is TGTGCCAGCAGTTACGGGGGTGAAGCTTTCTTT. This codes for CASSYGGEAFF.

The chain has TRBV19 and TRBJ2-2; TRBD1 aligns across 8 bases. CDR3 length: 17 residues. From germline, CDR1 is LNHDA and CDR2 SQIVND (reference sequence). V gave up 4 bases and J gave up 0 bases; unmatched junction bases: 7. CDR3 bases: TGTGCCAGTAGTACCCTTCAGGGGGCGGCGAACACCGGGGAGCTGTTTTTT. Translating it yields CASSTLQGAANTGELFF.

This clone was counted between two and nine times. The chain uses TRBV11-3 and TRBJ2-2; tentative D call: TRBD1 (6 bases). Trimming stripped 3 bases from V and 5 bases from J, with 10 bases between. CDR1 and CDR2 from the germline V gene are SGHNT and YENEEA. CDR3 length: 14 amino acids. Here the CDR3 DNA reads TGTGCCAGCAGCTTCACAGGGCGGACCGGGGAGCTGTTTTTT. Translated: CASSFTGRTGELFF.

The chain carries TRBV11-2 and TRBJ1-2; TRBD1 agrees at 7 bases. V lost 5 bases, J lost 8 bases, and 8 bases stayed unmatched. The CDR3 has 13 amino acids. Germline V gene data show CDR1 as SGHAT and CDR2 as FQNNGV. The CDR3 DNA sequence: TGTGCCAGCAGCCGACAGGGCCTGGGCGGCTACACCTTC. This gives the protein CASSRQGLGGYTF.

The chain couples TRBV23-1 to TRBJ2-7; D is possibly TRBD1 (6 bases). TRBV23-1 is placed among ORFs of uncertain function. The CDR3 runs to 18 residues. Between the trimmed V and J ends, which lost 2 bases and 6 bases, there was a span of 26 bases. The CDR3 DNA sequence: TGCGCCAGCAGTCAAATCCAAAGGGGGACAAGTTCCGCCTCCGAGCAGTACTTC. Amino acid sequence: CASSQIQRGTSSASEQYF.

The chain combines TRBV5-1 with TRBJ1-6; TRBD1 might be the D (6 bases). The CDR3 length is 14 residues. Germline V gene sequence: CDR1 SGHRS, CDR2 YFSETQ. Trimming pared 5 bases from V and 8 bases from J, leaving 14 bases between. This CDR3 reads CASRKQGGDSPLHF. CDR3 DNA: TGCGCCAGCAGAAAACAGGGAGGGGATTCACCCCTCCACTTT.

The chain joins TRBV29-1 to TRBJ1-5; possibly TRBD1 for D (5 bases). The CDR3 extends over 13 amino acids. V lost 7 bases, J lost 3 bases, and 13 bases lay in between. Germline CDR1 is SQVTM and CDR2 is ANQGSEA. The CDR3 DNA sequence: TGCAGCGGATCCACAGGCGCCAATCAGCCCCAGCATTTT. Its translation: CSGSTGANQPQHF.

The chain links TRBV7-2 to TRBJ1-3; 8 positions match TRBD1. Germline-derived CDR1 and CDR2 are SGHTA and FQGNSA. J was trimmed by 8 bases and V by 2 bases; bases with no gene match: 11. There are 16 residues in the CDR3. CDR3 residues: CASSLRGQAVLDTIYF. In nucleotides, the CDR3 is TGTGCCAGCAGCTTACGGGGACAGGCCGTACTTGACACCATATATTTT.

V and J are TRBV9 and TRBJ1-3; tentative D call: TRBD1 (5 bases). The germline gives CDR1 SGDLS, CDR2 YYNGEE. V shed 3 bases and J shed 3 bases, with 16 bases lying between them. CDR3 length: 16 residues. In DNA, the CDR3 is TGTGCCAGCAGCGCCCAAACCCCAGGGCTTGGAAACACCATATATTTT. Its protein product is CASSAQTPGLGNTIYF. The full variable domain, rest sourced from reference TRBV9 and TRBJ1-3, is DSGVTQTPKHLITATGQRVTLRCSPRSGDLSVYWYQQSLDQGLQFLIQYYNGEERAKGNILERFSAQQFPDLHSELNLSSLELGDSALYFCASSAQTPGLGNTIYFGEGSWLTVV.